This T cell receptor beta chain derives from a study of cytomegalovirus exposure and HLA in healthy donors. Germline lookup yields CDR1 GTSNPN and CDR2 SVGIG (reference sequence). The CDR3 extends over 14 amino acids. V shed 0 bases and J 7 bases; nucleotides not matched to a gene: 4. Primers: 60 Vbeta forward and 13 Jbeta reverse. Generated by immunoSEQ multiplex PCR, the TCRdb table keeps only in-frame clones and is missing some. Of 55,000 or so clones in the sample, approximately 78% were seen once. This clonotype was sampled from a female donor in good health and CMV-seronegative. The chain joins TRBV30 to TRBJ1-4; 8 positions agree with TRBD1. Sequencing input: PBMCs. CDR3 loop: CAWSVRQGSEKLFF. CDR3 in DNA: TGTGCCTGGAGTGTACGACAGGGGAGTGAAAAACTGTTTTTT.